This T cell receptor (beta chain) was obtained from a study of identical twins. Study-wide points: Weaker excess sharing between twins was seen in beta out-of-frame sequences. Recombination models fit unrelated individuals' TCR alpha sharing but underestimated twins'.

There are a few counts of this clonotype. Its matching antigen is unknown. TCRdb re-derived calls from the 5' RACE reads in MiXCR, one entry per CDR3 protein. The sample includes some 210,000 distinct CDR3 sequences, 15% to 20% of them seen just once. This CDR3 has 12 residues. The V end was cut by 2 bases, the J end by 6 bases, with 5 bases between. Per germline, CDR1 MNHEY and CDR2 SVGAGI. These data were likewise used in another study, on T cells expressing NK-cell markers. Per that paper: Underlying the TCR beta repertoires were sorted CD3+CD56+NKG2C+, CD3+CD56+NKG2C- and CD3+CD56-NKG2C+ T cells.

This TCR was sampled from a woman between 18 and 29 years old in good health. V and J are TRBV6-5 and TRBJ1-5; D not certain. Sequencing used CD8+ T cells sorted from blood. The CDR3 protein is CASSYPGQPQHF. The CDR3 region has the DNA TGTGCCAGCAGTTACCCTGGTCAGCCCCAGCATTTT.